Following are 15 T cell receptor beta chains from one sample sequenced in a study of long-term antiretroviral therapy in people with HIV. It was version v3.0 of the immunoSEQ assay that was run at survey level. TCRdb keeps only in-frame clones here, not all; method: immunoSEQ multiplex PCR. The table lists tens of thousands of clones, 85% to 90% of them singletons, with roughly 4% in the top ten. Material: unsorted PBMCs, obtained 1.2 years after starting antiretroviral therapy. All receptors come from a woman between 50 and 59 years old with HIV.

This chain joins TRBV30 and TRBJ2-7; 8 positions match TRBD1. The V gene's germline CDR1 is GTSNPN and CDR2 SVGIG (reference sequence). V lost 0 bases and J lost 11; bases outside the gene matches: 3. This CDR3 has 11 amino acids. The CDR3 is CAWSVGDRKYF. In DNA form, the CDR3 reads TGTGCCTGGAGTGTAGGGGACAGGAAGTACTTC.

This chain joins TRBV5-6 and TRBJ2-5, with 14 bases lining up with TRBD2. Germline CDR1 SGHDT, CDR2 YYEEEE. Unmatched junction bases numbered 2, after V lost 0 bases and J lost 4 bases. There are 16 residues in the CDR3. CDR3 sequence: CASSLGLAGGAETQYF. The CDR3, as DNA: TGTGCCAGCAGCTTGGGACTAGCGGGGGGGGCAGAGACCCAGTACTTC.

V gene TRBV18 combines with J gene TRBJ2-1; the D gene could be TRBD1 or TRBD2 (7 bases each). CDR1 and CDR2 (germline): KGHSH, LQKENI. This CDR3 spans 14 amino acids. V lost 6 bases, J lost 8 bases, and 17 bases lay in between. CDR3 DNA: TGTGCCAGCTCTCTTTCAGGGGGGGTCGATGAGCAGTTCTTC. Translating gives CASSLSGGVDEQFF.

V is TRBV4-1 and J is TRBJ1-5; 8 nucleotides align to TRBD1. V shed 4 bases, J shed 6 bases, and the junction held 5 bases outside the gene matches. Germline lookup yields CDR1 MGHRA and CDR2 YSYEKL. CDR3 length: 14 residues. The CDR3 DNA sequence: TGCGCCAGCAGCCGAGACAGGGGAGGTCAGCCCCAGCATTTT. Translating gives CASSRDRGGQPQHF.

This chain connects TRBV5-1 to TRBJ2-2; 12 bases fit TRBD1. The CDR3 runs 18 residues. The trim removed 1 base at V and 4 bases at J, leaving 8 bases unmatched. The germline CDR1 and CDR2 sequences are SGHRS and YFSETQ. The CDR3 DNA reads as TGCGCCAGCAGCTTGACCGGGACAGGGGGCTTCGGCACCGGGGAGCTGTTTTTT. It translates to CASSLTGTGGFGTGELFF. Full variable domain (remainder filled in from reference TRBV5-1 and TRBJ2-2): KAGVTQTPRYLIKTRGQQVTLSCSPISGHRSVSWYQQTPGQGLQFLFEYFSETQRNKGNFPGRFSGRQFSNSRSEMNVSTLELGDSALYLCASSLTGTGGFGTGELFFGEGSRLTVL.

V gene TRBV5-4 combines with J gene TRBJ1-6, with D hard to call. The CDR3 is 15 residues long. Trimming removed 2 bases at V and 8 bases at J, with 14 bases between. Per the germline V gene, CDR1 is SGHNT and CDR2 is YYREEE (reference sequence). CDR3 residues: CASSLQVPGDSPLHF. The CDR3 DNA follows: TGTGCCAGCAGCTTACAAGTCCCTGGGGATTCACCCCTCCACTTT. Based on the CDR3 plus reference TRBV5-4 and TRBJ1-6, the full variable domain is ETGVTQSPTHLIKTRGQQVTLRCSSQSGHNTVSWYQQALGQGPQFIFQYYREEENGRGNFPPRFSGLQFPNYSSELNVNALELDDSALYLCASSLQVPGDSPLHFGNGTRLTVT.

The chain joins TRBV7-2 to TRBJ2-7; 14 bases align to TRBD2. This CDR3 is built from 19 residues. Germline V gene lookup returns CDR1 SGHTA and CDR2 FQGNSA. The V and J ends lost 4 bases and 4 bases, in that order; junction bases with no gene match: 15. The CDR3 reads CASSSFKTGTSGGLYEQYF. The CDR3, as DNA: TGTGCCAGCAGCTCCTTCAAAACCGGGACTAGCGGGGGCCTTTACGAGCAGTACTTC.

This chain uses TRBV11-2 with TRBJ1-2, with 9 bases aligning to TRBD1. CDR3 length: 17 residues. Germline V CDR1 and CDR2: SGHAT, FQNNGV. J lost 4 bases, V lost 1 base, and 10 bases had no gene match. The CDR3 sequence is CASSLVSNRGLVYGYTF. DNA for the CDR3: TGTGCCAGCAGCTTAGTCTCCAACAGGGGGCTGGTCTATGGCTACACCTTC. Supplemented by reference TRBV11-2 and TRBJ1-2, the full variable domain reads EAGVAQSPRYKIIEKRQSVAFWCNPISGHATLYWYQQILGQGPKLLIQFQNNGVVDDSQLPKDRFSAERLKGVDSTLKIQPAKLEDSAVYLCASSLVSNRGLVYGYTFGSGTRLTVV.

This chain uses TRBV7-2 with TRBJ2-1; D is unresolved. CDR1 is SGHTA and CDR2 is FQGNSA in the germline V gene. Deletions cut 2 bases from V and 2 bases from J, with 7 bases between. The CDR3 is 14 amino acids. As DNA, the CDR3 is TGTGCCAGCAGCTTAACCCCCGCCTACAATGAGCAGTTCTTC. Protein product: CASSLTPAYNEQFF.

This sequence joins TRBV7-3 and TRBJ2-2; the D is unclear. The germline V and J ends were trimmed by 3 bases and 2 bases, with 1 base remaining between them. CDR3 length: 12 amino acids. The V gene's germline CDR1 is SGHTA and CDR2 FQGTGA. The DNA for the CDR3 is TGTGCCAGCAGCTTTAACACCGGGGAGCTGTTTTTT. Encoded protein: CASSFNTGELFF.

The chain carries TRBV30 and TRBJ2-2, with TRBD1 matching over 8 bases. V shed 4 bases, J shed 7 bases, and the junction held 5 bases outside the gene matches. The CDR3 contains 13 residues. The germline V gene has CDR1 GTSNPN and CDR2 SVGIG (reference sequence). The CDR3 DNA is TGTGCCTGGATGGGGGACAGGCGCGGGGAGCTGTTTTTT. Translated: CAWMGDRRGELFF.

Only one count was recorded for this clone. This chain connects TRBV4-1 to TRBJ1-6, with 7 bases fitting TRBD1. The CDR3 extends over 17 amino acids. CDR1 and CDR2 from the germline V gene are MGHRA and YSYEKL. With 0 bases clipped from V and 7 bases from J, the junction kept 9 bases outside the gene matches. In DNA form, the CDR3 reads TGCGCCAGCAGCCAAGATGCCCGACAGGGCCCAAATTCACCCCTCCACTTT. Translating it yields CASSQDARQGPNSPLHF.

There are a few counts of this clone. The rearrangement uses TRBV5-6 and TRBJ1-5, with D unclear. With 2 bases removed from V and 6 bases from J, the gap between germline ends came to 6 bases. The CDR3 is 12 residues long. Germline V CDR1 and CDR2: SGHDT, YYEEEE. CDR3 region: CASSLFLQPQHF. Here the CDR3 DNA reads TGTGCCAGCAGCTTATTCCTTCAGCCCCAGCATTTT.

This clone was counted once. The chain links TRBV4-2 to TRBJ2-7; 13 bases agree with TRBD2. The CDR3 totals 17 residues. Losses at the gene ends were 1 base for V and 5 bases for J; bases not matched to a gene: 8. CDR1 LGHNA and CDR2 YNFKEQ come from the germline V gene. CDR3 sequence reads: CASSQVRGTSGTNEQYF. CDR3 bases: TGTGCCAGCAGCCAAGTTCGGGGGACTAGCGGGACGAACGAGCAGTACTTC.

For this clone: The junction differs from germline at one of its ends, possibly a read error. The V and J genes are TRBV7-7 and TRBJ1-3; a weak D match, TRBD1 (6 bases). The CDR3 runs 13 residues. Germline V gene sequence: CDR1 SSHAT, CDR2 FNYEAQ (reference sequence). CDR3 sequence reads: CASSQGYGNTIYF. The CDR3 nucleotides read TGTGCTAGCAGCCAGGGGTATGGAAACACCATATATTTT.